The clone carrying this T cell receptor beta chain came up a few times. TCRdb re-derived calls from the reads in MiXCR, one entry per CDR3 protein. The sample has 350,000 to 550,000 distinct CDR3 sequences; 25% to 40% are singletons. This entry is derived from a study of T cell repertoires in cytomegalovirus infection. Study background: Public TCR beta signature analysis indicated the presence of both CMV infection and matching HLA type.

The CDR3 has 15 residues. The V gene lost 5 bases and the J gene lost 0 bases, with 11 bases spanning the gap. From germline, CDR1 is MNHNS and CDR2 SASEGT. Sequences were obtained from PBMCs. This receptor was obtained from a human donor in good health (CMV status not recorded). Some clones in this sample may be carry-over from other donors' samples. The chain carries TRBV6-1 and TRBJ1-3, with D unresolved. CDR3 DNA: TGTGCCAGCAGTTCGGACGGTAACTCTGGAAACACCATATATTTT. Protein product: CASSSDGNSGNTIYF.